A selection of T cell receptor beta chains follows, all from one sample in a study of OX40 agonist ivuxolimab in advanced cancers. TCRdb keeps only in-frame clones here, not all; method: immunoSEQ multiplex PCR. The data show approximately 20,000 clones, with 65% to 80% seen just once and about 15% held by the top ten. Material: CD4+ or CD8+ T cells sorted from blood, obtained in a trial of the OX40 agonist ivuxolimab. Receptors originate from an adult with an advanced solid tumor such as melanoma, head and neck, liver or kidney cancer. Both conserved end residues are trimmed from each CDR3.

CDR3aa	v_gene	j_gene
ASSATSGETGELF	TRBV27	TRBJ2-2
ASSYQVSEQY	TRBV6-5	TRBJ2-7
ASSLGQGRSPLH	TRBV7-8	TRBJ1-6
ASSTPPGTHMNTEAF	TRBV19	TRBJ1-1
ASSRGTEQETQY	TRBV2	TRBJ2-5
ASSVDRSYGYT	TRBV6-1	TRBJ1-2
ASSQPPRLAGGFDTGELF	TRBV4-1	TRBJ2-2
ASSFVGGAPNEQF	TRBV27	TRBJ2-1
ASSESAGLSYEQY	TRBV2	TRBJ2-7
ASGPHGGLAVNQETQY	TRBV12-5	TRBJ2-5
ASSYGRGTLYNEQF	TRBV6-5	TRBJ2-1
ASSLPGGRDNEQF	TRBV5-1	TRBJ2-1
ASSLQQGAGNTIY	TRBV7-9	TRBJ1-3
SGTDSYEQY	TRBV29-1	NA
ASSTDITNTEAF	TRBV19	TRBJ1-1
ASSYGGWSTDTQY	TRBV6-5	TRBJ2-3
SGDRNTEAF	TRBV29-1	TRBJ1-1
ASSSGTGGAEAF	TRBV5-6	TRBJ1-1
ASSQVGQGEAKLF	TRBV4-2	TRBJ1-4
ASSRYPLQPQH	TRBV19	TRBJ1-5
ASSLARQGTGNTIY	TRBV7-6	TRBJ1-3
ASSADRGNVLT	TRBV13	TRBJ2-6
ASSAPGQGAWGYT	TRBV9	TRBJ1-2
ASSRGGTEAF	TRBV4-1	TRBJ1-1
ASSYERSGELF	TRBV6-5	TRBJ2-2
ASSGRDSYNEQF	TRBV9	TRBJ2-1
ASSQGGGSSYEQY	TRBV14	TRBJ2-7
ASSFRRDLAYEQY	TRBV5-4	TRBJ2-7
ASSLGMVTGELF	TRBV13	TRBJ2-2
ASSDSTTNEKLF	TRBV2	TRBJ1-4
ASSLRGVGTPSYEQY	TRBV27	TRBJ2-7
ASSLGPRLAGSYEQY	TRBV7-6	TRBJ2-7
ASSGGPNNEQY	TRBV10-2	TRBJ2-7
ASRLKSGANVLT	TRBV21-1	TRBJ2-6
ASSHLGTSQETQY	TRBV12-1	TRBJ2-5
ASSLTPASTDTQY	TRBV5-4	TRBJ2-3
ASSQEAGWDFNYGYT	TRBV4-1	TRBJ1-2
ASSQVLGAATGELF	TRBV4-3	TRBJ2-2
ASSLGTGADTQY	TRBV13	TRBJ2-3
ASSVAEGLYTGELF	TRBV9	TRBJ2-2
ASGGPPTEAF	TRBV9	TRBJ1-1
ASSEIRYGYT	TRBV7-2	TRBJ1-2
ASQDTFSGANVLT	TRBV6-6	TRBJ2-6